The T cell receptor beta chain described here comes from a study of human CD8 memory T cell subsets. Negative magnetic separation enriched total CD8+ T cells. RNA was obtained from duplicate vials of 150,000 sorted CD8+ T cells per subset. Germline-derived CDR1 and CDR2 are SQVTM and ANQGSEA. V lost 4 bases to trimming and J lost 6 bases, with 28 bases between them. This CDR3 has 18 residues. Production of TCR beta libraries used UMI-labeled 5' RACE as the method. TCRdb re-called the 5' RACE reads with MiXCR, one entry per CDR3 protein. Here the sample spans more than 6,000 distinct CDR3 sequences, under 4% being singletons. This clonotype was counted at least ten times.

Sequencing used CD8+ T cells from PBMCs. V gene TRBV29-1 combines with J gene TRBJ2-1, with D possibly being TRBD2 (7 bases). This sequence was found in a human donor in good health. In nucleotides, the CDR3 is TGCAGCGTTGCCGGGTCTCTCCAAGGGGGGAGGGTAGTCAATGAGCAGTTCTTC. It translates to CSVAGSLQGGRVVNEQFF.